This record covers a single TCR beta chain. These data are taken from a study of technical replicates of blood from a few donors. Generated by immunoSEQ multiplex PCR, the TCRdb table keeps only in-frame clones and is missing some. This sample carries 75,000 or so clones, about 92% of them seen once, and the ten largest clones take about 0.37%. J was trimmed by 7 bases and V by 7 bases; bases with no gene match: 19. The CDR3 consists of 17 residues. Germline V gene data show CDR1 as SEHNR and CDR2 as FQNEAQ (reference sequence). V and J are TRBV7-9 and TRBJ2-5; 9 bases agree with TRBD1. Material for sequencing was T cells isolated from PBMCs. This TCR came from a human donor in good health. CDR3 protein: CASTPGQGKSGVWTQYF. The CDR3 DNA follows: TGTGCCAGCACCCCGGGACAGGGTAAATCCGGGGTGTGGACCCAGTACTTC.